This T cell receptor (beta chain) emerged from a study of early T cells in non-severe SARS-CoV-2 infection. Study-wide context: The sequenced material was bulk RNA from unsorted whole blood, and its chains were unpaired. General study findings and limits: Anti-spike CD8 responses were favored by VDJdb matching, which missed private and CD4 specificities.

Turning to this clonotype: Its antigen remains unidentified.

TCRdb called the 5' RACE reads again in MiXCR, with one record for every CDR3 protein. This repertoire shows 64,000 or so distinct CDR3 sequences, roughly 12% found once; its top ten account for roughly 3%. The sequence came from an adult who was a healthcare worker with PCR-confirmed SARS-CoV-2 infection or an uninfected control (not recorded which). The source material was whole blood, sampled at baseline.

The DNA of the CDR3 is TGCGCCAGCAGCTTGTCTATGGGACAGGGGGCCGTATCCGGCTCCTACGAGCAGTACTTC. Its protein product is CASSLSMGQGAVSGSYEQYF. The chain joins TRBV5-1 to TRBJ2-7, with TRBD1 identical over 12 bases. Germline trimming cut 1 base from V and 0 bases from J; bases unmatched to any gene: 14. Germline CDR1 is SGHRS and CDR2 is YFSETQ. The CDR3 is 20 amino acids.